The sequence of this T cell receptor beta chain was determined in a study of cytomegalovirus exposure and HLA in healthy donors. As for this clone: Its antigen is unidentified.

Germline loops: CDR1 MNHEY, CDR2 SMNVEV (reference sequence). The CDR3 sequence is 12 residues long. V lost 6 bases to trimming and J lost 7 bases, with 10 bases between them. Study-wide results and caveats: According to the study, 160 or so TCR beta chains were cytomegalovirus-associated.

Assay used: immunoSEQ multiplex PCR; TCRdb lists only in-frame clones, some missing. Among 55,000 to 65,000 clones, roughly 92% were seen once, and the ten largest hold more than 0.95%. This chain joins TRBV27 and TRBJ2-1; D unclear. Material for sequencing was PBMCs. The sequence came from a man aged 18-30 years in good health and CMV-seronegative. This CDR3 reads CASSRNRNEQFF. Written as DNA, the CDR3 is TGTGCCAGCAGCCGAAACAGAAATGAGCAGTTCTTC.